What follows are 21 T cell receptor beta chains derived from one specimen sequenced in a study of type 1 and type 2 diabetes patients. The PCR template was genomic DNA. The TCR beta CDR3 region was amplified using 30 forward and 13 reverse primers. TCRdb re-called the multiplex PCR reads with MiXCR, one entry per CDR3 protein. The sample consists of approximately 260,000 distinct CDR3 sequences, around 47% of them appearing once. What was sequenced was peripheral blood mononuclear cells (PBMCs). The source is a man aged 18 to 30 with type 2 diabetes.

The chain carries TRBV6-5 and TRBJ1-5, with D perhaps matching TRBD1 (6 bases). CDR3 length equals 15 residues. The germline V gene encodes CDR1 MNHEY and CDR2 SVGAGI. The V gene lost 5 bases and the J gene lost 0 bases, with 11 bases spanning the gap. The CDR3 sequence: CASSPTGNSNQPQHF. The CDR3 DNA reads as TGTGCCAGCAGTCCAACAGGGAATAGCAATCAGCCCCAGCATTTT.

The gene calls are TRBV9 and TRBJ2-7; D call uncertain. CDR3 length equals 12 residues. V was clipped by 0 bases and J by 5 bases, with 6 bases between them. CDR1 and CDR2 from the germline V gene are SGDLS and YYNGEE. CDR3 sequence: CASSVGNDEQYF. The CDR3 DNA is TGTGCCAGCAGCGTAGGGAACGACGAGCAGTACTTC. Filled out from reference TRBV9 and TRBJ2-7, the complete variable domain reads DSGVTQTPKHLITATGQRVTLRCSPRSGDLSVYWYQQSLDQGLQFLIQYYNGEERAKGNILERFSAQQFPDLHSELNLSSLELGDSALYFCASSVGNDEQYFGPGTRLTVT.

The rearrangement links TRBV2 to TRBJ2-5; TRBD1 agrees at 9 bases. The last part of the DNA fits TRBJ2-7 better; the J call may be wrong. Germline V gene data show CDR1 as SNHLY and CDR2 as FYNNEI. The CDR3 loop spans 17 amino acids. CDR3 sequence: CASSDIGGGDRVDEQYF. DNA for the CDR3: TGTGCCAGCAGTGACATAGGGGGGGGGGACAGGGTCGACGAGCAGTACTTC.

This clonotype was observed at least ten times. The chain carries TRBV25-1 and TRBJ2-5; D is undetermined. Germline values: CDR1 MGHDK, CDR2 SYGVNS. Deletions cut 2 bases from V and 4 bases from J, with 8 bases between. The CDR3 runs to 13 residues. The CDR3 sequence is CASSEPDLETQYF. CDR3 DNA sequence: TGTGCCAGCAGTGAACCAGATCTAGAGACCCAGTACTTC.

The rearrangement links TRBV10-1 to TRBJ1-5, with 9 positions matching TRBD1. CDR1 and CDR2 from the germline V gene are WNHNN and SYGVQD (reference sequence). Germline trimming cut 2 bases from V and 4 bases from J; bases unmatched to any gene: 6. This CDR3 spans 16 amino acids. The DNA for the CDR3 is TGCGCCAGCAGTGAGGTGGGACAGGGATTTAATCAGCCCCAGCATTTT. It is translated as CASSEVGQGFNQPQHF.

The chain recombines TRBV12-3 or TRBV12-4 with TRBJ2-7, with D uncertain. This CDR3 has 15 residues. Trimming shortened V by 4 bases and J by 0 bases, and 13 bases separated the two germline ends. The chain's CDR3 is CASSSSMQSSYEQYF. In DNA, the CDR3 is TGTGCCAGCAGTTCCAGCATGCAGAGCTCCTACGAGCAGTACTTC.

This clonotype came up many times. The chain uses TRBV15 and TRBJ1-1; D is uncertain. The CDR3 has 14 amino acids. Germline V gene data show CDR1 as LNHNV and CDR2 as YYDKDF (reference sequence). Deletions cut 3 bases from V and 3 bases from J, with 11 bases between. The CDR3 DNA sequence: TGTGCCACCAGCAGCAGAGGGTCGGACACTGAAGCTTTCTTT. The encoded protein is CATSSRGSDTEAFF.

The J gene is TRBJ2-7, the V gene TRBV14, with 7 positions matching TRBD1. The junction had 2 bases not matched to a gene; V was cut back by 1 base and J by 5 bases. Germline values: CDR1 SGHDN, CDR2 FVKESK. CDR3 length: 13 residues. The CDR3 sequence: CASSQGDSNEQYF. CDR3 DNA: TGTGCCAGCAGCCAAGGGGACAGTAACGAGCAGTACTTC.

The chain has TRBV27 and TRBJ2-7; D is perhaps TRBD1 (5 bases). V lost 4 bases, J lost 5 bases, and 12 bases lay in between. The germline V gene has CDR1 MNHEY and CDR2 SMNVEV (reference sequence). The CDR3 is 13 amino acids. DNA of the CDR3: TGTGCCAGCAGTTCCAGGGCAGTCCACGAGCAGTACTTC. It is translated as CASSSRAVHEQYF.

This clonotype occurred many times. V is TRBV15 and J is TRBJ2-5; D is perhaps TRBD1 (6 bases). V dropped 0 bases and J dropped 5 bases, with 13 bases sitting between them. Germline assignment: CDR1 LNHNV and CDR2 YYDKDF (reference sequence). This CDR3 is 15 amino acids long. The chain's CDR3 is CATSRDRGGGETQYF. The CDR3 region has the DNA TGTGCCACCAGCAGAGATAGAGGGGGTGGGGAGACCCAGTACTTC.

The chain employs TRBV15 and TRBJ1-1; perhaps TRBD1 as D (5 bases). V lost 0 bases to trimming and J lost 0 bases, with 8 bases between them. CDR3 length equals 15 residues. CDR1 is LNHNV, CDR2 YYDKDF, per germline (reference sequence). CDR3 nucleotide sequence: TGTGCCACCAGCAGAGATTCGGGGCTGAACACTGAAGCTTTCTTT. As protein: CATSRDSGLNTEAFF. Drawing the rest from reference TRBV15 and TRBJ1-1, the complete variable domain is DAMVIQNPRYQVTQFGKPVTLSCSQTLNHNVMYWYQQKSSQAPKLLFHYYDKDFNNEADTPDNFQSRRPNTSFCFLDIRSPGLGDTAMYLCATSRDSGLNTEAFFGQGTRLTVV.

This clonotype has only a few counts. J is TRBJ2-7 and V is TRBV29-1, with TRBD2 as a possible D gene (5 bases). The CDR3 loop spans 16 amino acids. From germline, CDR1 is SQVTM and CDR2 ANQGSEA. The ends were cut back, 1 base at V and 0 bases at J, with 16 bases in the middle. CDR3 amino acids: CSVEVGEGLSSYEQYF. The CDR3 nucleotides are TGCAGCGTTGAAGTTGGTGAGGGCTTAAGCTCCTACGAGCAGTACTTC.

Of note for this clonotype: Germline and junction disagree at one end, which may indicate a read error. The chain is built from TRBV20-1 and TRBJ1-6, with D hard to call. The CDR3 consists of 14 residues. Germline values: CDR1 DFQATT, CDR2 SNEGSKA (reference sequence). This CDR3 reads CNACEAHSNSPLHF. DNA for the CDR3: TGCAATGCTTGCGAAGCCCACTCCAATTCACCCCTCCACTTT.

The V call is TRBV19, the J call TRBJ1-2; TRBD1 aligns across 12 bases. Germline lookup yields CDR1 LNHDA and CDR2 SQIVND (reference sequence). The CDR3 sequence is 13 residues long. With 8 bases clipped from V and 7 bases from J, the junction kept 5 bases outside the gene matches. The CDR3 loop reads CASRDRGPSGYTF. The DNA of the CDR3 is TGTGCCAGTCGGGACAGGGGGCCCTCTGGCTACACCTTC.

A word on this clonotype: Being one base from a much bigger clone, this may be a read error. The chain couples TRBV19 to TRBJ1-2, with a weak D call TRBD1 (5 bases). V lost 3 bases to trimming and J lost 8 bases, with 13 bases between them. CDR3 length equals 13 residues. Germline lookup yields CDR1 LNHDA and CDR2 SQIVND (reference sequence). CDR3 in DNA: TGTGCCAGTAGTATCAGGGCAGGGTACGGCTACACCTTC. Protein product: CASSIRAGYGYTF.

This clonotype was observed a handful of times. The gene calls are TRBV6-2 or TRBV6-3 and TRBJ2-7, with D possibly being TRBD1 (6 bases). The CDR3 spans 16 residues. V shed 2 bases and J shed 0 bases, with 14 bases lying between them. Germline V CDR1 and CDR2: MNHEY, SVGEGT. This CDR3 reads CASSYPRGVSSYEQYF. The DNA of the CDR3 is TGTGCCAGCAGTTACCCCAGGGGAGTTTCCTCCTACGAGCAGTACTTC.

A word on this clonotype: One base away lies a much larger clone, so this may be a sequencing read error. The rearrangement links TRBV19 to TRBJ2-5; maybe TRBD1 (7 bases). Between the trimmed V and J ends, which lost 5 bases and 3 bases, there was a span of 16 bases. The CDR3 extends over 15 amino acids. The germline gives CDR1 LNHDA, CDR2 SQIVND (reference sequence). The chain's CDR3 is CASSRQGGEKETQYF. DNA for the CDR3: TGTGCCAGTAGTCGACAGGGAGGCGAAAAAGAGACCCAGTACTTC.

Turning to this clonotype: The DNA is left out, because the CDR3 cannot be placed on it with certainty; the CDR3 is given as TCRdb lists it. The chain links TRBV7-8 to TRBJ2-3; the table's D call, TRBD1, has no DNA check behind it. The CDR3 adds up to 19 amino acids, both ends counted. Per germline, CDR1 SGHVS and CDR2 FQNEAQ. The CDR3 sequence is CASSFYICSSEGAGGAQYF.

V usage is TRBV7-3 and J usage is TRBJ2-7; D unclear. CDR1 SGHTA and CDR2 FQGTGA come from the germline V gene. V lost 11 bases, J lost 2 bases, and 19 bases lay in between. The CDR3 is 14 residues long. CDR3 loop: CAWSVRSTTYEQYF. In DNA, the CDR3 is TGTGCCTGGAGTGTACGGAGTACCACCTACGAGCAGTACTTC. The full variable domain, with the rest looked up from reference TRBV7-3 and TRBJ2-7, is GAGVSQTPSNKVTEKGKYVELRCDPISGHTALYWYRQSLGQGPEFLIYFQGTGAADDSGLPNDRFFAVRPEGSVSTLKIQRTERGDSAVYLCAWSVRSTTYEQYFGPGTRLTVT.

V and J are TRBV7-2 and TRBJ2-3; D possibly corresponds to TRBD1 (5 bases). The CDR3 sequence is 13 residues long. Germline loops: CDR1 SGHTA, CDR2 FQGNSA. Trimming took 5 bases from V and 4 from J, leaving 10 bases between them. CDR3 protein: CASSRGAADTQYF. The CDR3 DNA sequence: TGTGCCAGCAGCAGGGGTGCCGCAGATACGCAGTATTTT.

Of note for this clonotype: One end of the junction varies from germline; a read error may be responsible. The chain carries TRBV20-1 and TRBJ2-5; D is undetermined. The tail of the sequence fits TRBJ2-7 better, so the J call may be wrong. Germline values: CDR1 DFQATT, CDR2 SNEGSKA (reference sequence). CDR3 length: 13 amino acids. CDR3 sequence: CGARERTSYEQYF. In DNA, the CDR3 is TGCGGTGCTAGAGAACGTACCTCCTACGAGCAGTACTTC.